Given below is one TCR beta chain in context. The target antigen is unknown. Lysates of CMV-infected fibroblasts at 10 ug/mL stimulated these cells. Responding CD4+ T cells were sorted by upregulation of both CD40 ligand and CD69. Donors had CD4+ T cell counts above 400 cells/uL and were CMV-seropositive. The data were taken from a study of persistence of HIV-infected CD4 T cells. Whole-study results and caveats: Degenerate expanded CDR3beta sequences were enriched among CMV- and Gag-responding cells.

Sequencing used immunoSEQ version 4 in survey mode. Clones were sequenced by immunoSEQ multiplex PCR, and TCRdb holds only the in-frame ones, with some missing. The sample has just under 20,000 clones, approximately 78% seen once. The CDR3 is made up of 13 amino acids. V was shortened by 4 bases and J by 3 bases, with 8 bases between the two germline ends. Germline V lookup: CDR1 SGHRS, CDR2 YFSETQ. The V call is TRBV5-1, the J call TRBJ2-1; a possible D gene is TRBD1 (6 bases). The material was CD4+ T cells sorted from PBMCs after approximately 19-hour stimulation, obtained from a patient who received antiretroviral therapy. This clonotype was obtained from an adult man with HIV who was CMV-seropositive. CDR3 in amino acids: CASSLDSYNEQFF. The CDR3 DNA reads TGCGCCAGCAGCCTGGACAGCTACAATGAGCAGTTCTTC.